This T cell receptor beta chain was documented in a study of identical twins. The study, taken as a whole, reports: Where out-of-frame alpha sequences were twin-shared, they showed excess low generation probability. Less excess twin sharing appeared in beta out-of-frame sequences.

All donors comprised healthy Caucasians. This clonotype was detected ten times or more. The antigen remains undetermined. A universal primer site arose from template switching, and cDNA bore unique molecular identifiers. MiXCR, applied by TCRdb to the 5' RACE reads, yields one record per CDR3 protein. In the table there are about 150,000 distinct CDR3 sequences, roughly 3.3% of which are singletons. Sequencing was performed on memory T cells sorted from blood. The sequence came from a man in his late teens or twenties in good health.

The CDR3, as DNA: TGTGCCAGCCACAGGGGGGGAGGGGGCTTGAGCAATCAGCCCCAGCATTTT. Its translation is CASHRGGGGLSNQPQHF. The chain combines TRBV7-8 with TRBJ1-5; 8 nucleotides align to TRBD1. The CDR3 consists of 17 residues. V shed 8 bases and J 1 base; nucleotides not matched to a gene: 13. Per germline, CDR1 SGHVS and CDR2 FQNEAQ.